Shown below are 29 T cell receptor beta chains from a single sample sequenced in a study of spatial heterogeneity in lung cancer. Noted time point: sample taken at primary tumor resection. The authors sequenced whole RNA from tumor, nontumor lung or frozen PBMC without sorting. MiXCR, applied by TCRdb to the 5' RACE reads, yields one record per CDR3 protein. The sample records fewer than 20,000 distinct CDR3 sequences, around 19% being singletons. The sample in question was PBMCs, obtained at surgery. The receptor source for this set is a male donor with early-stage non-small cell lung cancer.

This clonotype was detected ten times or more. The chain uses TRBV9 and TRBJ1-2; tentatively, D is TRBD1 (6 bases). The CDR3 covers 14 residues. The V end was cut by 0 bases, the J end by 8 bases, with 14 bases between. Germline CDR1 reads SGDLS; CDR2 reads YYNGEE. Written as DNA, the CDR3 is TGTGCCAGCAGCGTAGGACGGGGGCCTGTGGGCTACACCTTC. It yields the protein CASSVGRGPVGYTF.

The chain is built from TRBV9 and TRBJ1-6; 8 positions match TRBD1. This CDR3 contains 14 residues. Germline lookup yields CDR1 SGDLS and CDR2 YYNGEE. V lost 0 bases to trimming and J lost 13 bases; unmatched junction nucleotides: 6. CDR3 residues: CASSVEAGGNPLHF. For the CDR3, the DNA is TGTGCCAGCAGCGTAGAGGCAGGGGGCAATCCCCTCCACTTT.

This clonotype showed up many times. The chain is built from TRBV9 and TRBJ2-5; D gene unclear. The CDR3 consists of 14 residues. The V end lost 0 bases, the J end lost 6 bases, and 12 bases lay between the germline ends. Germline V CDR1 and CDR2: SGDLS, YYNGEE. In DNA, the CDR3 is TGTGCCAGCAGCGTAGCTACGATGGAGCAGACCCAGTACTTC. It specifies CASSVATMEQTQYF.

This clonotype has more than one count but fewer than ten. This chain uses TRBV11-2 with TRBJ2-2; D uncertain. CDR1 and CDR2 (germline): SGHAT, FQNNGV. The CDR3 consists of 13 residues. V was cut by 0 bases and J by 8 bases, with 7 bases left in between. CDR3 bases: TGTGCCAGCAGCTTAGATTCGTTAGGGGAGCTGTTTTTT. It translates to CASSLDSLGELFF. The full variable domain, rest sourced from reference TRBV11-2 and TRBJ2-2, is EAGVAQSPRYKIIEKRQSVAFWCNPISGHATLYWYQQILGQGPKLLIQFQNNGVVDDSQLPKDRFSAERLKGVDSTLKIQPAKLEDSAVYLCASSLDSLGELFFGEGSRLTVL.

The rearrangement joins TRBV29-1 to TRBJ1-1; 8 positions agree with TRBD1. Germline loops: CDR1 SQVTM, CDR2 ANQGSEA. V dropped 2 bases and J dropped 5; count of bases not matched to a gene: 25. This CDR3 spans 20 amino acids. CDR3 amino acids: CSVENPFLRGLNLYGTEAFF. The CDR3 DNA follows: TGCAGCGTTGAAAACCCCTTCCTCAGGGGGCTGAACCTGTACGGGACTGAAGCTTTCTTT.

The chain couples TRBV6-1 to TRBJ1-1; maybe TRBD1 (5 bases). V dropped 6 bases and J dropped 4 bases, with 15 bases sitting between them. In germline, CDR1 is MNHNS, CDR2 SASEGT. The CDR3 sequence is 14 residues long. CDR3 residues: CASSPGGQGTEAFF. The CDR3, as DNA: TGTGCCAGCAGCCCCGGAGGCCAGGGCACTGAAGCTTTCTTT.

The V gene is TRBV20-1, the J gene TRBJ2-1, with 7 bases that match TRBD2. The CDR3 is 17 amino acids. CDR1 and CDR2 from the germline V gene are DFQATT and SNEGSKA (reference sequence). Losses at the gene ends were 2 bases for V and 0 bases for J; bases not matched to a gene: 10. This CDR3 is CSARKTASGASYNEQFF. The CDR3 DNA reads TGCAGTGCTAGAAAGACCGCTAGCGGAGCCTCCTACAATGAGCAGTTCTTC.

The chain employs TRBV7-2 and TRBJ1-1; D uncertain. The CDR3 totals 13 residues. V gave up 6 bases and J gave up 3 bases, with 11 bases separating them. CDR1 and CDR2 (germline): SGHTA, FQGNSA. This CDR3 reads CASRGSGHTEAFF. The CDR3, as DNA: TGTGCCAGCAGAGGATCAGGACACACTGAAGCTTTCTTT.

This clonotype has a count of ten or more. The rearrangement uses TRBV20-1 and TRBJ1-1, with TRBD1 identical over 11 bases. V trimming: 6 bases; J trimming: 3 bases; junction bases outside the gene matches: 3. This CDR3 is built from 13 residues. Germline CDR1 DFQATT, CDR2 SNEGSKA (reference sequence). The CDR3 nucleotides read TGCAGTGCAGAGGGACAGGGGGACACTGAAGCTTTCTTT. Translated, it gives CSAEGQGDTEAFF.

In its sample, this clonotype was seen many times. This rearrangement joins TRBV9 to TRBJ1-1, with D unclear. V gave up 0 bases and J gave up 8 bases, with 11 bases separating them. The V gene's germline CDR1 is SGDLS and CDR2 YYNGEE. The CDR3 has 13 amino acids. The chain's CDR3 is CASSVERDNEAFF. The CDR3 nucleotides read TGTGCCAGCAGCGTAGAAAGGGATAACGAAGCTTTCTTT.

This chain joins TRBV12-3 or TRBV12-4 and TRBJ1-1; D is uncertain. Trimming shortened V by 0 bases and J by 3 bases, and 2 bases separated the two germline ends. The CDR3 has 12 amino acids. The CDR3 DNA reads as TGTGCCAGCAGTTTAGCGGACACTGAAGCTTTCTTT. This codes for CASSLADTEAFF.

Only a few counts were recorded for this clonotype. The chain uses TRBV12-3 or TRBV12-4 and TRBJ2-5; TRBD2 aligns across 9 bases. This CDR3 has 14 amino acids. V gave up 6 bases and J gave up 3 bases; unmatched junction bases: 5. CDR3 nucleotide sequence: TGTGCCAGCAGCCGTAGCGGGGGTAAAGAGACCCAGTACTTC. Protein sequence: CASSRSGGKETQYF.

By its share, this clonotype is medium-sized. The genes are TRBV5-5 and TRBJ2-3, with D perhaps matching TRBD1 or TRBD2 (5 bases each). From germline, CDR1 is SGHKS and CDR2 YYEKEE (reference sequence). V was pared by 3 bases and J by 4 bases, with 18 bases between. This CDR3 has 16 residues. The CDR3 bases are TGTGCCAGCAGCTGGGGACGGTCTTCGAGCGCAGATACGCAGTATTTT. Protein product: CASSWGRSSSADTQYF. Looking up the rest from reference TRBV5-5 and TRBJ2-3 gives the full variable domain: DAGVTQSPTHLIKTRGQQVTLRCSPISGHKSVSWYQQVLGQGPQFIFQYYEKEERGRGNFPDRFSARQFPNYSSELNVNALLLGDSALYLCASSWGRSSSADTQYFGPGTRLTVL.

Details on this clonotype: This sequence may be a read error, since a much larger clone differs from it by one base. No conserved phenylalanine or tryptophan is present at the end of the CDR3, so a read error is the likely explanation. The chain couples TRBV6-6 to TRBJ2-7; D remains ambiguous. This CDR3 has 13 residues. V was pared by 4 bases and J by 3 bases, with 10 bases between. CDR1 is MNHNY, CDR2 SVGAGI, per germline (reference sequence). The CDR3 sequence: CASSFPGGYEQYL. In nucleotides, the CDR3 is TGTGCCAGCAGTTTCCCGGGTGGCTACGAGCAGTACTTA.

In this sample, this clonotype turned up many times. V usage is TRBV12-3 or TRBV12-4 and J usage is TRBJ2-6; D gene uncertain. This CDR3 comprises 16 residues. V was shortened by 6 bases and J by 2 bases, with 14 bases between the two germline ends. The CDR3 is CASRTRWRTGANVLTF. DNA for the CDR3: TGTGCCAGCAGGACCCGGTGGAGAACTGGGGCCAACGTCCTGACTTTC.

The J gene is TRBJ2-7, the V gene TRBV6-5, with 7 bases that match TRBD1. Germline V lookup: CDR1 MNHEY, CDR2 SVGAGI. The ends lost 6 bases at V and 0 bases at J; junction bases unmatched: 11. CDR3 length: 16 residues. The CDR3 region has the DNA TGTGCCAGCAGCCCTACTACGACAGGGAGCTCCTACGAGCAGTACTTC. Translation: CASSPTTTGSSYEQYF.

The chain links TRBV6-6 to TRBJ1-6, with D hard to call. The CDR3 is 15 amino acids. Between the trimmed V and J ends, which lost 5 bases and 5 bases, there was a span of 13 bases. Germline CDR1 MNHNY, CDR2 SVGAGI (reference sequence). Here the CDR3 reads CASSQWRSDNSPLHF. Here the CDR3 DNA reads TGTGCCAGCAGTCAATGGAGATCTGATAATTCACCCCTCCACTTT.

This clonotype has only one observation. The chain couples TRBV28 to TRBJ1-2; a possible D gene is TRBD1 (6 bases). Between the trimmed V and J ends, which lost 5 bases and 4 bases, there was a span of 17 bases. In germline, CDR1 is MDHEN, CDR2 SYDVKM. CDR3 length: 15 amino acids. This CDR3 reads CASSPGEGGFYGYTF. The CDR3 coding sequence is TGTGCCAGCAGTCCCGGAGAGGGGGGCTTCTATGGCTACACCTTC.

This clonotype was seen repeatedly, ten times or more. This chain joins TRBV27 and TRBJ2-1, with TRBD1 matching 10 bases. The CDR3 runs 15 residues. Looked up from germline, CDR1 is MNHEY and CDR2 is SMNVEV (reference sequence). V dropped 5 bases and J dropped 5; count of bases not matched to a gene: 6. The CDR3 here is CASSPGTGANNEQFF. The CDR3 coding sequence is TGTGCCAGCAGTCCCGGGACAGGGGCGAACAATGAGCAGTTCTTC.

The sample holds many counts of this clonotype. The gene calls are TRBV20-1 and TRBJ1-2; 7 nucleotides line up with TRBD1. The CDR3 consists of 14 residues. Germline lookup yields CDR1 DFQATT and CDR2 SNEGSKA (reference sequence). The V segment lost 5 bases and the J segment 5 bases; nucleotides outside the gene matches: 11. CDR3 nucleotide sequence: TGCAGTGCTTCCCTTGGACAGGCTGGGTATGGCTACACCTTC. It yields the protein CSASLGQAGYGYTF.

This clonotype was seen at least ten times. The rearrangement uses TRBV7-3 and TRBJ1-5; 7 positions agree with TRBD1. V shed 0 bases, J shed 14 bases, and the junction held 4 bases outside the gene matches. The germline V gene encodes CDR1 SGHTA and CDR2 FQGTGA. The CDR3 is 12 residues long. Here the CDR3 DNA reads TGTGCCAGCAGCTTAACGACAGACAGGGAGCATTTT. The encoded protein is CASSLTTDREHF.

This clonotype has at least ten counts. CDR3 nucleotides: TGTGCCAGCAGCCTTCGGGCAGGGGTTAAAAACATTCAGTACTTC. Translated, it gives CASSLRAGVKNIQYF. The chain is built from TRBV3-1 and TRBJ2-4; D might be TRBD1 (6 bases). Germline V gene lookup returns CDR1 LGHDT and CDR2 YNNKEL (reference sequence). Trimming stripped 4 bases from V and 4 bases from J, with 14 bases between. The CDR3 is 15 residues long.

This clonotype was counted ten times or more. The gene calls are TRBV12-3 or TRBV12-4 and TRBJ2-7; D unclear. The V end was cut by 2 bases, the J end by 3 bases, with 5 bases between. There are 12 residues in the CDR3. CDR3 DNA sequence: TGTGCCAGCAGTTTAATAGGCTACGAGCAGTACTTC. Its protein product is CASSLIGYEQYF.

On this clonotype itself: Being one base from a much bigger clone, this may be a read error. The conserved final phenylalanine or tryptophan is absent from the CDR3, which likely points to a read error. The chain is built from TRBV7-8 and TRBJ1-2; a possible D gene is TRBD1 (6 bases). The length of the CDR3 is 16 residues. Germline-derived CDR1 and CDR2 are SGHVS and FQNEAQ. Between the trimmed V and J ends, which lost 7 bases and 4 bases, there was a span of 22 bases. The DNA for the CDR3 is TGTGCCAGCAAAGGGGGGGCAGGCACCTTTGGCTATGGCTACACCTTA. As protein: CASKGGAGTFGYGYTL.

Note on this clonotype: One junction end disagrees with the germline gene, perhaps due to a read error. The rearrangement links TRBV2 to TRBJ2-1, with a weak D call TRBD1 (5 bases). The V gene's germline CDR1 is SNHLY and CDR2 FYNNEI. This CDR3 is built from 12 residues. CDR3 DNA sequence: TGTGCCAGCATTGAAGCAGGGAATGAGCAGTTCTTC. Translated: CASIEAGNEQFF.

This clonotype ranks as medium-sized. J is TRBJ2-7 and V is TRBV20-1; D call uncertain. Germline lookup yields CDR1 DFQATT and CDR2 SNEGSKA (reference sequence). This CDR3 has 15 residues. Deletions cut 1 base from V and 2 bases from J, with 15 bases between. CDR3 in amino acids: CSARAFVGSTYEQYF. The CDR3 coding sequence is TGCAGTGCTAGAGCCTTCGTAGGCTCTACCTACGAGCAGTACTTC.

This clonotype is medium-sized by share. V usage is TRBV7-8 and J usage is TRBJ1-2; TRBD1 aligns across 11 bases. CDR3 length: 15 residues. CDR1 is SGHVS, CDR2 FQNEAQ, per germline. V gave up 4 bases and J gave up 7 bases; unmatched junction bases: 8. CDR3 coding DNA: TGTGCCAGCAGCTCCGGACAGGGGGCAGAGAGTGGCTACACCTTC. Translation: CASSSGQGAESGYTF.

The sample holds many counts of this clonotype. The genes are TRBV6-6 and TRBJ1-2, with a weak D call TRBD1 (6 bases). The germline V gene encodes CDR1 MNHNY and CDR2 SVGAGI (reference sequence). The CDR3 length is 13 residues. V lost 2 bases to trimming and J lost 4 bases, with 8 bases between them. CDR3 sequence: CASSYEGGYGYTF. The CDR3 nucleotides are TGTGCCAGCAGTTACGAGGGGGGCTATGGCTACACCTTC.

This clonotype was detected only once. This chain uses TRBV7-8 with TRBJ2-1; perhaps TRBD2 as D (5 bases). The CDR3 contains 14 residues. The germline gives CDR1 SGHVS, CDR2 FQNEAQ. Trimming took 4 bases from V and 6 from J, leaving 13 bases between them. The CDR3, as DNA: TGTGCCAGCAGCTCCGCTCCGGGGTTCAATGAGCAGTTCTTC. Translating gives CASSSAPGFNEQFF.